The 21 T cell receptor beta chains reported below all come from one sample, sequenced in a study of blood T cell repertoires in COVID-19. Some clones are missing from TCRdb's copy, which holds only in-frame ones; the method was immunoSEQ multiplex PCR. The sample consists of about 170,000 clones, more than 75% of them appearing once. The source material was peripheral blood. The receptors originated from a man in his forties or fifties who had recovered from COVID-19.

V and J are TRBV6-2 or TRBV6-3 and TRBJ2-1; tentatively, D is TRBD2 (5 bases). In germline, CDR1 is MNHEY, CDR2 SVGEGT. The length of the CDR3 is 17 residues. Trimming took off 2 bases at V and 2 bases at J, with 16 bases between the two ends. CDR3 DNA: TGTGCCAGCAGTTACGGTCCACGTGGGAGAACCTACAATGAGCAGTTCTTC. It yields the protein CASSYGPRGRTYNEQFF.

V and J are TRBV11-1 and TRBJ1-3; the D gene is possibly TRBD1 (6 bases). Germline CDR1 is SGHAT and CDR2 is FQDESV (reference sequence). This CDR3 region has 15 residues. V lost 2 bases and J 0 bases, leaving 8 bases between the germline ends. CDR3 protein: CASSLQGNSGNTIYF. In DNA form, the CDR3 reads TGTGCCAGCAGCTTACAGGGGAACTCTGGAAACACCATATATTTT. Drawing the rest from reference TRBV11-1 and TRBJ1-3, the complete variable domain is EAEVAQSPRYKITEKSQAVAFWCDPISGHATLYWYRQILGQGPELLVQFQDESVVDDSQLPKDRFSAERLKGVDSTLKIQPAELGDSAMYLCASSLQGNSGNTIYFGEGSWLTVV.

This chain links TRBV5-4 with TRBJ2-7; TRBD2 agrees at 12 bases. The CDR3 spans 15 residues. From germline, CDR1 is SGHNT and CDR2 YYREEE (reference sequence). Trimming cost V 3 bases and J 4 bases; bases outside gene matches: 5. The CDR3 nucleotides read TGTGCCAGCAGCTCACGGACTAGCGGGAATTACGAGCAGTACTTC. Its translation: CASSSRTSGNYEQYF.

The chain carries TRBV9 and TRBJ1-1, with 10 bases lining up with TRBD1. J was trimmed by 5 bases and V by 4 bases; bases with no gene match: 8. This CDR3 region has 15 residues. CDR1 and CDR2 from the germline V gene are SGDLS and YYNGEE. In nucleotides, the CDR3 is TGTGCCAGCAGCCTATCGGGGACAGGGGTTACTGAAGCTTTCTTT. Protein: CASSLSGTGVTEAFF.

The chain joins TRBV28 to TRBJ1-2; D may be TRBD1 (6 bases). The V gene lost 10 bases and the J gene lost 7 bases, with 13 bases spanning the gap. The CDR3 extends over 11 amino acids. The germline gives CDR1 MDHEN, CDR2 SYDVKM. This chain's CDR3 is CAILTGSGYTF. The CDR3 DNA is TGTGCCATTTTGACAGGATCTGGCTACACCTTC.

The V call is TRBV7-9, the J call TRBJ2-3; 11 bases agree with TRBD2. The CDR3 consists of 19 residues. In germline, CDR1 is SEHNR, CDR2 FQNEAQ (reference sequence). V was pared by 4 bases and J by 1 base, with 13 bases of the junction left unmatched. The CDR3 DNA sequence: TGTGCCAGCAGCTCTTCCCTCGCCCGACTAGCGGGGCGCACAGATACGCAGTATTTT. Its translation: CASSSSLARLAGRTDTQYF.

This clone was found a few times. V and J are TRBV7-9 and TRBJ1-1, with no clear D. V was clipped by 8 bases and J by 3 bases, with 13 bases between them. The CDR3 is made up of 13 amino acids. CDR1 is SEHNR and CDR2 is FQNEAQ in the germline V gene (reference sequence). CDR3 coding DNA: TGTGCCAGCTCCTACGGGATAGACACTGAAGCTTTCTTT. This encodes CASSYGIDTEAFF.

The J gene is TRBJ2-1, the V gene TRBV20-1, with 7 bases fitting TRBD1. Germline-derived CDR1 and CDR2 are DFQATT and SNEGSKA (reference sequence). The CDR3 runs to 12 residues. V lost 3 bases and J lost 10; bases outside the gene matches: 6. CDR3 coding DNA: TGCAGTGCTAGTACAGGGGAAGACGAGCAGTTCTTC. It yields the protein CSASTGEDEQFF.

The genes are TRBV28 and TRBJ2-3; 8 bases fit TRBD1. Germline trimming cut 6 bases from V and 1 base from J; bases unmatched to any gene: 0. Germline CDR1 and CDR2: MDHEN and SYDVKM. CDR3 length equals 13 residues. This CDR3 reads CASRTGGTDTQYF. As DNA, the CDR3 is TGTGCCAGCAGGACAGGGGGCACAGATACGCAGTATTTT.

V and J are TRBV19 and TRBJ2-7; 8 nucleotides match TRBD2. Losses at the gene ends were 6 bases for V and 2 bases for J; bases not matched to a gene: 6. This CDR3 has 14 amino acids. Germline loops: CDR1 LNHDA, CDR2 SQIVND (reference sequence). The CDR3 bases are TGTGCCAGTAGACAAACTAGCGGTGCCTACGAGCAGTACTTC. Translation: CASRQTSGAYEQYF.

The V and J genes are TRBV6-5 and TRBJ2-6; D not resolved. CDR1 and CDR2 from the germline V gene are MNHEY and SVGAGI. Deletions cut 0 bases from V and 0 bases from J, with 6 bases between. This CDR3 spans 16 amino acids. CDR3 protein: CASSYSTGSGANVLTF. The CDR3 DNA reads TGTGCCAGCAGTTACTCGACGGGCTCTGGGGCCAACGTCCTGACTTTC.

This chain links TRBV7-2 with TRBJ2-6; the D gene is possibly TRBD1 (7 bases). Germline lookup yields CDR1 SGHTA and CDR2 FQGNSA. This CDR3 has 14 amino acids. V was pared by 6 bases and J by 7 bases, with 13 bases between. In DNA form, the CDR3 reads TGTGCCAGCAGTCCAGGGGGAGGTGCCAACGTCCTGACTTTC. Amino acids: CASSPGGGANVLTF.

This clone showed up just once. The chain combines TRBV7-2 with TRBJ1-6; D uncertain. The CDR3 is made up of 15 amino acids. Trimming cost V 1 base and J 7 bases, with 11 bases left between them. Germline values: CDR1 SGHTA, CDR2 FQGNSA. This CDR3 reads CASSLDPGYNSPLHF. Written as DNA, the CDR3 is TGTGCCAGCAGCTTAGATCCGGGGTACAATTCACCCCTCCACTTT.

This chain links TRBV7-6 with TRBJ1-5, with 11 positions matching TRBD1. CDR3 length equals 15 residues. V dropped 5 bases and J dropped 6; count of bases not matched to a gene: 6. CDR1 is SGHVS and CDR2 is FNYEAQ in the germline V gene. The chain's CDR3 is CASSLRTGGGQPQHF. CDR3 nucleotides: TGTGCCAGCAGCCTAAGGACAGGGGGCGGTCAGCCCCAGCATTTT.

V is TRBV5-1 and J is TRBJ2-2, with 12 bases aligning to TRBD1. This CDR3 has 23 amino acids. V lost 2 bases and J lost 3; bases outside the gene matches: 23. In germline, CDR1 is SGHRS, CDR2 YFSETQ. The CDR3 DNA is TGCGCCAGCAGCTTAGGCCCAGACACTCTTCCCGGGACAGGGGGCAAATACACCGGGGAGCTGTTTTTT. It specifies CASSLGPDTLPGTGGKYTGELFF. The full variable domain, in which reference TRBV5-1 and TRBJ2-2 provide the parts outside the CDR3, is KAGVTQTPRYLIKTRGQQVTLSCSPISGHRSVSWYQQTPGQGLQFLFEYFSETQRNKGNFPGRFSGRQFSNSRSEMNVSTLELGDSALYLCASSLGPDTLPGTGGKYTGELFFGEGSRLTVL.

V usage is TRBV7-9 and J usage is TRBJ2-7, with 7 nucleotides matching TRBD1. J was trimmed by 3 bases and V by 5 bases; bases with no gene match: 4. This CDR3 region has 13 residues. The V gene's germline CDR1 is SEHNR and CDR2 FQNEAQ (reference sequence). The CDR3 DNA sequence: TGTGCCAGCAGCACCCGACAGGGCTACGAGCAGTACTTC. Protein product: CASSTRQGYEQYF.

The chain is built from TRBV5-1 and TRBJ2-7, with TRBD2 matching 9 bases. The CDR3 consists of 15 residues. V lost 0 bases to trimming and J lost 3 bases; unmatched junction nucleotides: 4. Germline CDR1 is SGHRS and CDR2 is YFSETQ. Here the CDR3 reads CASSLGGTSLYEQYF. The DNA for the CDR3 is TGCGCCAGCAGCTTGGGGGGGACTAGCCTCTACGAGCAGTACTTC. Full variable domain (outside the CDR3, taken from reference TRBV5-1 and TRBJ2-7): KAGVTQTPRYLIKTRGQQVTLSCSPISGHRSVSWYQQTPGQGLQFLFEYFSETQRNKGNFPGRFSGRQFSNSRSEMNVSTLELGDSALYLCASSLGGTSLYEQYFGPGTRLTVT.

The chain combines TRBV6-4 with TRBJ2-7; the match to TRBD2 covers 9 bases. Germline CDR1 reads MRHNA; CDR2 reads SNTAGT. The ends lost 1 base at V and 4 bases at J; junction bases unmatched: 2. This CDR3 spans 14 amino acids. The CDR3 region is CASSDWGLAYEQYF. CDR3 nucleotides: TGTGCCAGCAGTGACTGGGGACTAGCATACGAGCAGTACTTC.

The chain joins TRBV20-1 to TRBJ2-5; D call uncertain. Between the trimmed V and J ends, which lost 3 bases and 3 bases, there was a span of 5 bases. Germline V gene data show CDR1 as DFQATT and CDR2 as SNEGSKA (reference sequence). The CDR3 is 11 residues long. CDR3 nucleotide sequence: TGCAGTGCTAGCGCGGAAGAGACCCAGTACTTC. It yields the protein CSASAEETQYF.

The V call is TRBV7-2, the J call TRBJ1-2; TRBD1 might be the D (5 bases). The CDR3 runs to 15 residues. CDR1 and CDR2 (germline): SGHTA, FQGNSA. Deletions cut 2 bases from V and 4 bases from J, with 14 bases between. CDR3: CASSLFGGTTYGYTF. CDR3 bases: TGTGCCAGCAGCTTATTCGGTGGGACTACCTATGGCTACACCTTC.

The rearrangement uses TRBV4-1 and TRBJ1-3; D ambiguous. This CDR3 spans 17 amino acids. Germline CDR1 reads MGHRA; CDR2 reads YSYEKL. The V and J ends lost 0 bases and 2 bases respectively, with 14 bases between them. CDR3 DNA sequence: TGCGCCAGCAGCCAAGAGGGCAGGCCGAAGGCTGGAAACACCATATATTTT. It specifies CASSQEGRPKAGNTIYF.